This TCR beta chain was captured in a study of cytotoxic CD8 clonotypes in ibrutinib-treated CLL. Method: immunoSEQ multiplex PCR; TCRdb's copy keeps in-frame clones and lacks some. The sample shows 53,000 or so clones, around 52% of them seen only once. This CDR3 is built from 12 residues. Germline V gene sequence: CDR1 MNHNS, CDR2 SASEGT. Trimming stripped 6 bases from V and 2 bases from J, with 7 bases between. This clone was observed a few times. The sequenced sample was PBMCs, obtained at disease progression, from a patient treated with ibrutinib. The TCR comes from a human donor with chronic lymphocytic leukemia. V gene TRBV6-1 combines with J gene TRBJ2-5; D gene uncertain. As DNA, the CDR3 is TGTGCCAGCAGGCGGCTACAAGAGACCCAGTACTTC. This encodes CASRRLQETQYF.